The 29 T cell receptor beta chains listed next were all sequenced from one sample in a study of regulatory T cells in long-lasting Graves disease. Time point here: newly diagnosed GD, antithyroid drugs for less than 3 months. There was RNA extracted from PBMCs, and the TCR library was made from it. With iRepertoire HTBI primers and Arm-PCR of CDR3 regions, TCR beta libraries were built. Via MiXCR, TCRdb re-called the multiplex PCR reads, giving one row per CDR3 protein. The sample lists 350,000 to 450,000 distinct CDR3 sequences; just under 15% were seen once. This sample also appeared in a second study, on T cells in Graves' hyperthyroidism and ophthalmopathy.

This material consisted of peripheral blood mononuclear cells (PBMCs), taken at new diagnosis, from a patient treated with antithyroid drugs. Source of these receptors: a woman in her 30s with Graves disease.

In this sample, this clonotype turned up many times. The gene calls are TRBV3-1 and TRBJ2-1; the D gene is possibly TRBD2 (5 bases). Germline V gives CDR1 LGHDT, CDR2 YNNKEL (reference sequence). The CDR3 sequence is 15 residues long. V lost 1 base and J 1 base, leaving 8 bases between the germline ends. Here the CDR3 reads CASSQAPGSYNEQFF. CDR3 in DNA: TGTGCCAGCAGCCAAGCCCCGGGATCCTACAATGAGCAGTTCTTC.

The rearrangement joins TRBV19 to TRBJ1-1, with TRBD1 as a possible D gene (6 bases). CDR1 is LNHDA and CDR2 is SQIVND in the germline V gene (reference sequence). V lost 5 bases to trimming and J lost 5 bases, with 9 bases between them. The CDR3 runs 12 residues. The CDR3 DNA reads TGTGCCAGTAGTGGACAGAGGACTGAAGCTTTCTTT. Translating gives CASSGQRTEAFF.

This clonotype was picked up many times. This chain links TRBV2 with TRBJ2-7; D is perhaps TRBD1 or TRBD2 (6 bases each). Per the germline V gene, CDR1 is SNHLY and CDR2 is FYNNEI. Trimming pared 6 bases from V and 1 base from J, leaving 10 bases between. This CDR3 is 13 amino acids long. The CDR3 loop reads CASRRGASYEQYF. The DNA of the CDR3 is TGTGCCAGCAGGAGGGGGGCGTCCTACGAGCAGTACTTC.

This clonotype has a count of ten or more. The chain has TRBV7-9 and TRBJ2-3; maybe TRBD1 (5 bases). Germline V gene lookup returns CDR1 SEHNR and CDR2 FQNEAQ (reference sequence). The CDR3 covers 14 residues. The ends were cut back, 3 bases at V and 0 bases at J, with 7 bases in the middle. The CDR3 DNA follows: TGTGCCAGCAGCTTTGACAGTAGCACAGATACGCAGTATTTT. Protein product: CASSFDSSTDTQYF.

The chain joins TRBV6-2 or TRBV6-3 to TRBJ2-1, with a weak D call TRBD2 (6 bases). Germline V gene sequence: CDR1 MNHEY, CDR2 SVGEGT. The CDR3 extends over 17 amino acids. V was cut by 0 bases and J by 0 bases, with 12 bases left in between. The CDR3 DNA sequence: TGTGCCAGCAGTTACTCGTGGGAGGACGACTCCTACAATGAGCAGTTCTTC. Protein sequence: CASSYSWEDDSYNEQFF.

As regards this clonotype: A far larger clone lies a single base away; this is likely a read error. Written as DNA, the CDR3 is TGTGCCAGCACCCTACGAGTCCCGGGACTCTCTACAAATGAGCAGTACTTC. Translation gives CASTLRVPGLSTNEQYF. This chain uses TRBV2 with TRBJ2-7; tentative D call: TRBD2 (6 bases). From germline, CDR1 is SNHLY and CDR2 FYNNEI. With 7 bases removed from V and 7 bases from J, the gap between germline ends came to 29 bases. This CDR3 spans 17 amino acids.

This clonotype was counted ten times or more. The chain links TRBV5-1 to TRBJ2-7; 7 positions match TRBD1. Germline lookup yields CDR1 SGHRS and CDR2 YFSETQ. This CDR3 is 15 amino acids long. V gave up 0 bases and J gave up 4 bases; unmatched junction bases: 7. The CDR3 sequence: CASSLVSTGVYEQYF. The CDR3 nucleotides read TGCGCCAGCAGCTTGGTTTCTACAGGGGTATACGAGCAGTACTTC.

This clonotype has a single count. The genes are TRBV29-1 and TRBJ2-5; a possible D gene is TRBD1 (5 bases). The CDR3 is 14 amino acids. Germline CDR1 and CDR2: SQVTM and ANQGSEA. Trimming stripped 1 base from V and 1 base from J, with 10 bases between. In DNA, the CDR3 is TGCAGCGTTGAAGGCAGGGATAGCCAAGAGACCCAGTACTTC. It codes for CSVEGRDSQETQYF.

Concerning this clonotype itself: One end of the junction fails to match germline, which may point to a read error. The V call is TRBV6-1, the J call TRBJ2-1; D is perhaps TRBD2 (5 bases). Germline-derived CDR1 and CDR2 are MNHNS and SASEGT. This CDR3 region has 14 residues. The CDR3 nucleotides read TGTGCCAGCAGTGAAGCGCGTAAGGGAGTTATGGGCTCGTTC. Amino acid sequence: CASSEARKGVMGSF.

This clonotype was picked up many times. The chain employs TRBV20-1 and TRBJ2-1, with TRBD2 matching 10 bases. The CDR3 has 16 residues. The V gene's germline CDR1 is DFQATT and CDR2 SNEGSKA (reference sequence). The V segment lost 2 bases and the J segment 8 bases; nucleotides outside the gene matches: 12. CDR3 sequence (DNA): TGCAGTGCTAGAACCAGCGGGAGGGTTCCCGGGGATGAGCAGTTCTTC. It codes for CSARTSGRVPGDEQFF.

This clonotype showed up just a few times. The rearrangement joins TRBV29-1 to TRBJ2-7; the match to TRBD1 covers 10 bases. The germline V gene has CDR1 SQVTM and CDR2 ANQGSEA. The ends lost 1 base at V and 3 bases at J; junction bases unmatched: 0. The CDR3 spans 13 residues. CDR3 protein: CSVEGTGGYEQYF. CDR3 nucleotides: TGCAGCGTTGAAGGGACAGGGGGCTACGAGCAGTACTTC.

The chain recombines TRBV27 with TRBJ2-5, with D tentatively TRBD1 (6 bases). The germline V gene has CDR1 MNHEY and CDR2 SMNVEV (reference sequence). CDR3 length: 12 amino acids. V was pared by 6 bases and J by 11 bases, with 16 bases between. In nucleotides, the CDR3 is TGTGCCAGCAGCTACCGGGACAATGAGCAGTACTTC. This encodes CASSYRDNEQYF.

This clonotype was observed many times. The chain uses TRBV14 and TRBJ2-1; tentatively, D is TRBD1 (5 bases). V was shortened by 1 base and J by 7 bases, with 23 bases between the two germline ends. This CDR3 is 18 amino acids long. The germline gives CDR1 SGHDN, CDR2 FVKESK. The CDR3 DNA reads as TGTGCCAGCAGCCAAGTCCCCCAGGGAAGCCCCCTAGGGAATGAGCAGTTCTTC. Encoded protein: CASSQVPQGSPLGNEQFF.

In the case of this clonotype: A far larger clone is just one base off, so this is likely a read error. The chain joins TRBV6-1 to TRBJ2-5; D unclear. In germline, CDR1 is MNHNS, CDR2 SASEGT. The CDR3 spans 13 residues. CDR3: CASRNRPQKTQYF. CDR3 nucleotide sequence: TGTGCCAGCAGAAACAGACCCCAAAAGACCCAGTACTTC.

This clonotype has a count of ten or more. The chain combines TRBV7-3 with TRBJ2-3; D remains unclear. The V and J ends lost 5 bases and 6 bases respectively, with 12 bases between them. Germline lookup yields CDR1 SGHTA and CDR2 FQGTGA. CDR3 size: 13 residues. CDR3 nucleotides: TGTGCCAGCAGCGCGGTTTACGGGGATACGCAGTATTTT. Its translation is CASSAVYGDTQYF.

Ten or more counts support this clonotype. The CDR3 coding sequence is TGTGCCAGCAGTTCAGGGAGTGGGACCGGGGAGCTGTTTTTT. Translation: CASSSGSGTGELFF. The genes are TRBV6-2 or TRBV6-3 and TRBJ2-2, with D perhaps given as TRBD1 or TRBD2 (5 bases each). V lost 4 bases, J lost 5 bases, and 11 bases lay in between. This CDR3 contains 14 residues. Germline CDR1 reads MNHEY; CDR2 reads SVGEGT.

This rearrangement joins TRBV20-1 to TRBJ2-1; TRBD2 matches 14 bases. J gave up 8 bases and V 6 bases, and 12 bases lay outside the gene matches. The CDR3 runs 16 residues. Germline V gene sequence: CDR1 DFQATT, CDR2 SNEGSKA (reference sequence). The CDR3: CSAPGTSGRPKDEQFF. CDR3 DNA sequence: TGCAGTGCCCCCGGGACTAGCGGGAGACCGAAGGATGAGCAGTTCTTC.

This chain uses TRBV5-1 with TRBJ2-1; 15 positions match TRBD2. Germline V gene data show CDR1 as SGHRS and CDR2 as YFSETQ. The CDR3 consists of 18 residues. With V trimmed by 4 bases and J by 6 bases, 11 bases remained unmatched. The CDR3 region is CASSPGLAGGSMGNEQFF. As DNA, the CDR3 is TGCGCCAGCAGCCCCGGACTAGCGGGAGGGAGTATGGGCAATGAGCAGTTCTTC.

This clonotype occurred many times. V usage is TRBV2 and J usage is TRBJ2-3; D might be TRBD2 (5 bases). Deletions cut 8 bases from V and 8 bases from J, with 14 bases between. The CDR3 has 12 residues. Germline V gives CDR1 SNHLY, CDR2 FYNNEI. CDR3 amino acids: CASQASHGTQYF. The CDR3 DNA reads as TGTGCCAGCCAGGCTAGCCACGGTACGCAGTATTTT.

This clonotype was counted a few times. The gene calls are TRBV4-1 and TRBJ2-7, with TRBD1 as a possible D gene (6 bases). V dropped 2 bases and J dropped 3 bases, with 11 bases sitting between them. The V gene's germline CDR1 is MGHRA and CDR2 YSYEKL. This CDR3 has 14 residues. The CDR3 DNA sequence: TGCGCCAGCAGCCAACTCGGACAGAACTACGAGCAGTACTTC. It codes for CASSQLGQNYEQYF.

This clonotype was picked up many times. The CDR3 loop reads CSASTGLARETQYF. In DNA form, the CDR3 reads TGCAGTGCTAGCACGGGACTAGCTCGAGAGACCCAGTACTTC. The chain employs TRBV20-1 and TRBJ2-5; 9 bases fit TRBD2. CDR1 and CDR2 from the germline V gene are DFQATT and SNEGSKA (reference sequence). After removal of 3 bases from V and 4 bases from J, the junction contained 6 bases not matched to a gene. The CDR3 has 14 residues.

This clonotype was recorded at least ten times. The chain has TRBV6-2 or TRBV6-3 and TRBJ2-7; D gene ambiguous. This CDR3 spans 14 amino acids. The V and J ends lost 2 bases and 2 bases respectively, with 10 bases between them. CDR1 and CDR2 (germline): MNHEY, SVGEGT. The CDR3 reads CASSYGGGPYEQYF. CDR3 in DNA: TGTGCCAGCAGTTACGGCGGCGGACCCTACGAGCAGTACTTC.

This clonotype was seen more than once but under ten times. This chain uses TRBV20-1 with TRBJ1-6, with D hard to call. The CDR3 is made up of 12 amino acids. Germline V gene sequence: CDR1 DFQATT, CDR2 SNEGSKA (reference sequence). Trimming pared 6 bases from V and 8 bases from J, leaving 11 bases between. The CDR3 reads CSAPGNDSPLHF. The CDR3 region has the DNA TGCAGTGCCCCGGGCAACGATTCACCCCTCCACTTT.

Ten or more counts support this clonotype. The rearrangement uses TRBV3-1 and TRBJ2-3, with 8 bases aligning to TRBD2. This CDR3 is 14 amino acids long. The germline CDR1 and CDR2 sequences are LGHDT and YNNKEL (reference sequence). The ends lost 4 bases at V and 4 bases at J; junction bases unmatched: 4. The CDR3 loop is CASSPLAGSDTQYF. CDR3 coding DNA: TGTGCCAGCAGCCCCTTAGCGGGATCAGATACGCAGTATTTT.

V usage is TRBV19 and J usage is TRBJ2-2; D possibly corresponds to TRBD1 (6 bases). Germline assignment: CDR1 LNHDA and CDR2 SQIVND (reference sequence). V was clipped by 3 bases and J by 8 bases, with 13 bases between them. The CDR3 runs 14 residues. The CDR3 coding sequence is TGTGCCAGTAGTATCAGGACAGCCCGGGGGGAGCTGTTTTTT. It translates to CASSIRTARGELFF.

This clonotype was counted ten times or more. The chain joins TRBV27 to TRBJ1-6, with D hard to call. Germline V gene sequence: CDR1 MNHEY, CDR2 SMNVEV (reference sequence). This CDR3 has 14 residues. With 6 bases removed from V and 2 bases from J, the gap between germline ends came to 8 bases. CDR3 sequence (DNA): TGTGCCAGCAGCATGGGTGCCTATAATTCACCCCTCCACTTT. Translating gives CASSMGAYNSPLHF.

This clonotype was found many times. This chain uses TRBV20-1 with TRBJ2-7; D is ambiguous. CDR1 and CDR2 from the germline V gene are DFQATT and SNEGSKA (reference sequence). CDR3 length: 12 amino acids. CDR3 in DNA: TGCAGCGCTCGAGCATTTGGTGGGGAGCAGTACTTC. It specifies CSARAFGGEQYF.

This clonotype was observed many times. This rearrangement joins TRBV2 to TRBJ1-1, with D possibly TRBD1 on 5 matching bases. CDR1 SNHLY and CDR2 FYNNEI come from the germline V gene. V was trimmed by 7 bases and J by 3 bases, leaving 12 bases between them. The CDR3 runs 13 residues. The CDR3 sequence is CASTGGVYTEAFF. The DNA of the CDR3 is TGTGCCAGCACGGGGGGGGTGTACACTGAAGCTTTCTTT.

This chain links TRBV5-1 with TRBJ1-4; no firm D call. Trimming took 7 bases from V and 12 from J, leaving 16 bases between them. CDR1 and CDR2 (germline): SGHRS, YFSETQ. CDR3 length: 12 residues. CDR3 coding DNA: TGCGCCAGCGGATACAGCCGGGAAGAACTGTTTTTT. Its protein is CASGYSREELFF.